Below are 20 T cell receptor beta chains sequenced from a single sample in a study of patients and donors after allogeneic stem cell transplantation. One entry per CDR3 protein, called by TCRdb with MiXCR from the RT-PCR reads. The sample lists some 960,000 distinct CDR3 sequences, roughly 18% occurring once. The source material was blood, either unsorted or a sorted T cell fraction (not recorded which). The receptors originated from a human donor who was either an allogeneic HSCT recipient or a stem cell or donor lymphocyte infusion donor (not recorded which). It is not recorded whose cells these are; they may come from a transplant donor.

CDR3 in amino acids: CAISNRQGAGTEAFF. Here the CDR3 DNA reads TGTGCCATCAGCAATCGACAGGGGGCAGGTACTGAAGCTTTCTTT. This chain uses TRBV10-3 with TRBJ1-1; 10 bases match TRBD1. The V segment lost 6 bases and the J segment 5 bases; nucleotides outside the gene matches: 9. The V gene's germline CDR1 is ENHRY and CDR2 SYGVKD. This CDR3 has 15 residues.

This clonotype was detected ten times or more. The V gene is TRBV5-1, the J gene TRBJ1-3; D unresolved. V gave up 0 bases and J gave up 4 bases, with 11 bases separating them. The CDR3 contains 15 residues. Germline assignment: CDR1 SGHRS and CDR2 YFSETQ. The CDR3 protein is CASSLEPQYGNTIYF. The CDR3 nucleotides are TGCGCCAGCAGCTTGGAGCCACAGTACGGAAACACCATATATTTT.

This clonotype was detected a few times. This sequence joins TRBV12-3 or TRBV12-4 and TRBJ1-5; weak D call: TRBD1 (5 bases). The CDR3 is 14 residues long. The germline V and J ends were trimmed by 5 bases and 8 bases, with 16 bases remaining between them. In nucleotides, the CDR3 is TGTGCCAGCAGTATTACTCTGGGGGGGGAGCCCCAGCATTTT. This sequence encodes CASSITLGGEPQHF.

This clonotype appeared a few times. The rearrangement links TRBV24-1 to TRBJ2-3; 10 nucleotides line up with TRBD2. Germline loops: CDR1 KGHDR, CDR2 SFDVKD. The V gene end was trimmed by 2 bases and the J gene end by 4 bases; junction bases not matched to a gene: 2. The CDR3 has 15 residues. CDR3 nucleotide sequence: TGTGCCACCAGTGATTCTAGCGGGAGAGCAGATACGCAGTATTTT. Translating gives CATSDSSGRADTQYF.

The chain employs TRBV2 and TRBJ1-6; no clear D gene. V was clipped by 7 bases and J by 7 bases, with 11 bases between them. Looked up from germline, CDR1 is SNHLY and CDR2 is FYNNEI. The CDR3 sequence is 13 residues long. The CDR3 DNA is TGTGCCAGCAACAATCAGAAAAATTCACCCCTCCACTTT. As protein: CASNNQKNSPLHF.

CDR3 amino acids: CASRGVRRTQHF. The DNA for the CDR3 is TGTGCCAGCAGGGGGGTCAGGCGGACCCAGCATTTT. V and J are TRBV2 and TRBJ1-5; D perhaps matches TRBD1 (5 bases). The CDR3 loop spans 12 amino acids. V was clipped by 6 bases and J by 11 bases, with 14 bases between them. CDR1 is SNHLY, CDR2 FYNNEI, per germline.

This clonotype came up once. The chain has TRBV20-1 and TRBJ2-5, with a weak D call TRBD1 (5 bases). The germline V and J ends were trimmed by 3 bases and 4 bases, with 12 bases remaining between them. Germline-derived CDR1 and CDR2 are DFQATT and SNEGSKA (reference sequence). The CDR3 length is 13 residues. The CDR3 region is CSARSQGGETQYF. CDR3 nucleotides: TGCAGTGCTAGGTCGCAGGGCGGAGAGACCCAGTACTTC.

The V call is TRBV27, the J call TRBJ1-6; TRBD1 aligns across 10 bases. Germline V lookup: CDR1 MNHEY, CDR2 SMNVEV (reference sequence). The ends lost 4 bases at V and 9 bases at J; junction bases unmatched: 15. This CDR3 region has 18 residues. The chain's CDR3 is CASSSPRGQGTFSSPLHF. The CDR3 nucleotides read TGTGCCAGCAGTTCCCCGAGGGGACAGGGGACCTTTAGTTCACCCCTCCACTTT.

This clonotype was seen more than once but under ten times. This chain links TRBV20-1 with TRBJ1-5, with 7 bases that match TRBD1. This CDR3 spans 12 amino acids. With 2 bases clipped from V and 7 bases from J, the junction kept 2 bases outside the gene matches. CDR1 is DFQATT, CDR2 SNEGSKA, per germline (reference sequence). This CDR3 is CSARQGEQPQHF. The CDR3 nucleotides read TGCAGTGCTAGACAGGGGGAACAGCCCCAGCATTTT.

This clonotype was seen more than once but under ten times. This sequence joins TRBV4-1 and TRBJ1-5; D is undetermined. Germline CDR1 and CDR2: MGHRA and YSYEKL. The ends were cut back, 3 bases at V and 6 bases at J, with 18 bases in the middle. CDR3 length: 16 residues. Here the CDR3 reads CASSHIGKELGQPQHF. As DNA, the CDR3 is TGCGCCAGCAGCCACATTGGGAAGGAGTTAGGTCAGCCCCAGCATTTT.

This clonotype was seen only a few times. CDR3 coding DNA: TGCGCCAGCAGCTTCCTGACTAGCGACTCCTACGAGCAGTACTTC. Translation gives CASSFLTSDSYEQYF. The rearrangement joins TRBV5-1 to TRBJ2-7; 8 nucleotides agree with TRBD2. After removal of 2 bases from V and 0 bases from J, the junction contained 4 bases not matched to a gene. The CDR3 sequence is 15 residues long. Germline loops: CDR1 SGHRS, CDR2 YFSETQ.

The chain has TRBV27 and TRBJ2-2; D may be TRBD2 (6 bases). The CDR3 extends over 13 amino acids. Germline V gene sequence: CDR1 MNHEY, CDR2 SMNVEV (reference sequence). The V gene lost 5 bases and the J gene lost 12 bases, with 16 bases spanning the gap. The CDR3 protein is CASSAWDSWQLFF. As DNA, the CDR3 is TGTGCCAGCAGTGCATGGGACTCCTGGCAGCTGTTTTTT.

The V and J genes are TRBV10-3 and TRBJ1-5; D may be TRBD1 (6 bases). The CDR3 runs to 17 residues. CDR1 and CDR2 (germline): ENHRY, SYGVKD. With 3 bases removed from V and 0 bases from J, the gap between germline ends came to 15 bases. CDR3 sequence reads: CAISETGMANSNQPQHF. The CDR3 coding sequence is TGTGCCATCAGTGAAACAGGGATGGCCAATAGCAATCAGCCCCAGCATTTT.

The CDR3: CTPPEGGRYGYTF. Written as DNA, the CDR3 is TGCACCCCTCCGGAGGGGGGTCGTTATGGCTACACCTTC. The chain joins TRBV20-1 to TRBJ1-2; perhaps TRBD1 as D (6 bases). The germline V gene encodes CDR1 DFQATT and CDR2 SNEGSKA (reference sequence). The CDR3 has 13 amino acids.

The rearrangement joins TRBV9 to TRBJ1-5; 7 positions match TRBD1. CDR3 length: 17 amino acids. Germline CDR1 is SGDLS and CDR2 is YYNGEE. The V gene end was trimmed by 3 bases and the J gene end by 0 bases; junction bases not matched to a gene: 9. The CDR3 bases are TGTGCCAGCAGCGGCCGGGACAGAAGTTATAGCAATCAGCCCCAGCATTTT. The encoded protein is CASSGRDRSYSNQPQHF.

V and J are TRBV6-1 and TRBJ2-7; 8 nucleotides line up with TRBD2. From germline, CDR1 is MNHNS and CDR2 SASEGT. This CDR3 is built from 14 residues. J lost 1 base, V lost 6 bases, and 5 bases had no gene match. The CDR3 bases are TGTGCCAGCAGAAATAGCGGGGATTCCTACGAGCAGTACTTC. Its protein product is CASRNSGDSYEQYF.

This clonotype was detected ten times or more. This chain uses TRBV12-3 or TRBV12-4 with TRBJ1-4; the D is unclear. V was cut by 6 bases and J by 5 bases, with 13 bases left in between. This CDR3 contains 14 residues. This CDR3 is CASSQEGVNEKLFF. DNA of the CDR3: TGTGCCAGCAGCCAAGAGGGAGTAAATGAAAAACTGTTTTTT.

A few counts support this clonotype. V and J are TRBV11-3 and TRBJ2-7, with D unresolved. V lost 3 bases and J 5 bases, leaving 14 bases between the germline ends. Germline loops: CDR1 SGHNT, CDR2 YENEEA. This CDR3 has 14 amino acids. CDR3 sequence reads: CASSFIQRLDEQYF. In nucleotides, the CDR3 is TGTGCCAGCAGCTTTATCCAGAGACTGGACGAGCAGTACTTC.

The chain employs TRBV7-2 and TRBJ2-5; D is possibly TRBD2 (7 bases). Trimming shortened V by 5 bases and J by 2 bases, and 18 bases separated the two germline ends. This CDR3 has 16 amino acids. The germline gives CDR1 SGHTA, CDR2 FQGNSA. CDR3 sequence (DNA): TGTGCCAGCAGCCGAAGCGGGACAACACGTCAAGAGACCCAGTACTTC. It codes for CASSRSGTTRQETQYF. The whole variable domain, remainder taken from reference TRBV7-2 and TRBJ2-5, is GAGVSQSPSNKVTEKGKDVELRCDPISGHTALYWYRQSLGQGLEFLIYFQGNSAPDKSGLPSDRFSAERTGGSVSTLTIQRTQQEDSAVYLCASSRSGTTRQETQYFGPGTRLLVL.

This clonotype was detected a few times. The chain is built from TRBV6-2 or TRBV6-3 and TRBJ2-7; 12 bases align to TRBD2. Germline assignment: CDR1 MNHEY and CDR2 SVGEGT. The CDR3 contains 15 residues. The ends lost 7 bases at V and 2 bases at J; junction bases unmatched: 6. DNA of the CDR3: TGTGCCAGCACCCAGACTAGCGGGGGAACCTACGAGCAGTACTTC. Translation: CASTQTSGGTYEQYF.